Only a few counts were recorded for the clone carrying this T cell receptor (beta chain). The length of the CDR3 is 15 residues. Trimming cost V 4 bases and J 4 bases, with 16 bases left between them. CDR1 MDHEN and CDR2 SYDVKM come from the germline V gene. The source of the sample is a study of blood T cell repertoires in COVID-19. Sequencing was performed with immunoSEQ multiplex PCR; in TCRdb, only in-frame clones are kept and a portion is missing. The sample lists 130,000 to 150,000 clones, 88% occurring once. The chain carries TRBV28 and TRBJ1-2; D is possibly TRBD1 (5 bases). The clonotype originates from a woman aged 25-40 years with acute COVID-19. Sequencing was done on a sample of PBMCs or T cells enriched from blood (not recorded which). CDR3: CASSSPQLTVYGYTF. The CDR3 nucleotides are TGTGCCAGCAGTTCACCCCAACTGACAGTCTATGGCTACACCTTC.